These 6 T cell receptor beta chains share one sample of origin, sequenced in a study of kidney transplant recipient with SARS-CoV-2 infection. Via MiXCR, TCRdb re-called the reads, giving one row per CDR3 protein. The table lists 200,000 to 250,000 distinct CDR3 sequences, more than 25% of them singletons. The material sequenced was a blood sample, taken at baseline and on day 111 from a kidney transplant recipient. The receptors were gathered from a male patient aged 25 to 39 who had COVID-19 and was a kidney transplant recipient. Some T cells here may be from the graft donor.

This clonotype was seen repeatedly, ten times or more. This sequence joins TRBV6-2 or TRBV6-3 and TRBJ1-5; a possible D gene is TRBD1 (5 bases). Per the germline V gene, CDR1 is MNHEY and CDR2 is SVGEGT. V was trimmed by 6 bases and J by 1 base, leaving 16 bases between them. The CDR3 consists of 16 residues. In nucleotides, the CDR3 is TGTGCCAGCAGACCCGGTGGTGGGGGAAGCAATCAGCCCCAGCATTTT. It encodes CASRPGGGGSNQPQHF.

This clonotype was observed at least ten times. CDR3 sequence: CASSGGAGIANYGYTF. The CDR3 DNA follows: TGTGCCAGCAGTGGAGGGGCAGGGATAGCTAACTATGGCTACACCTTC. The V call is TRBV2, the J call TRBJ1-2; D is perhaps TRBD1 (5 bases). The CDR3 totals 16 residues. Per germline, CDR1 SNHLY and CDR2 FYNNEI. Between the trimmed V and J ends, which lost 4 bases and 0 bases, there was a span of 15 bases.

This clonotype was seen many times. V is TRBV30 and J is TRBJ2-4, with a possible D match to TRBD2 (5 bases). CDR3 size: 12 residues. CDR1 GTSNPN and CDR2 SVGIG come from the germline V gene (reference sequence). V was shortened by 2 bases and J by 11 bases, with 13 bases between the two germline ends. The CDR3 nucleotides read TGTGCCTGGAGTAAACCGGGATCGGTTCAGTACTTC. It yields the protein CAWSKPGSVQYF.

Ten or more counts support this clonotype. This chain uses TRBV3-2 with TRBJ2-7; TRBD2 was called by the table and not checked on the DNA. TRBV3-2 is a pseudogene locus. This CDR3 comprises 13 residues. CDR3 DNA: TGTGCCAGTGAACTAGCGGGGGCCTACGAGCAGTACTTC. As protein: CASELAGAYEQYF.

This clonotype was detected many times. The gene calls are TRBV9 and TRBJ1-3, with TRBD1 as a possible D gene (5 bases). Trimming removed 0 bases at V and 2 bases at J, with 15 bases between. CDR1 and CDR2 (germline): SGDLS, YYNGEE. This CDR3 is built from 17 residues. CDR3 loop: CASSVAGPQRAGNTIYF. In DNA form, the CDR3 reads TGTGCCAGCAGCGTAGCGGGACCCCAGAGGGCTGGAAACACCATATATTTT.

This clonotype was detected ten times or more. The CDR3: CASSPGPNNSPLHF. Here the CDR3 DNA reads TGCGCCAGCAGCCCGGGCCCGAATAATTCACCCCTCCACTTT. The chain links TRBV5-1 to TRBJ1-6; D remains unclear. The CDR3 sequence is 14 residues long. V was trimmed by 4 bases and J by 5 bases, leaving 10 bases between them. CDR1 and CDR2 (germline): SGHRS, YFSETQ.